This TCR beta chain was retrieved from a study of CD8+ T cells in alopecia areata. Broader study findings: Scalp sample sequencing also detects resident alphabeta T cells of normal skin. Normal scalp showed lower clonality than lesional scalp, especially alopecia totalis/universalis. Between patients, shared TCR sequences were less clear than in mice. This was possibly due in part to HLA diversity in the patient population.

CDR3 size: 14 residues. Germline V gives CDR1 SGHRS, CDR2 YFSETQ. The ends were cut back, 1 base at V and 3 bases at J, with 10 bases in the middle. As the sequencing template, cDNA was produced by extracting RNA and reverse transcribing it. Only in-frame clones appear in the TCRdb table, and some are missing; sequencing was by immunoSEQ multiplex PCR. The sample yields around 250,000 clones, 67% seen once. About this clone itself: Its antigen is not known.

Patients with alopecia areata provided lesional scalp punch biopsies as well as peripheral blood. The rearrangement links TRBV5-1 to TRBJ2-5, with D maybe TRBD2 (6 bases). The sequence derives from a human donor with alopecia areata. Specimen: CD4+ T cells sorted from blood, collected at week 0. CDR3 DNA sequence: TGCGCCAGCAGCTTGCTCACGGGGGAAGAGACCCAGTACTTC. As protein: CASSLLTGEETQYF. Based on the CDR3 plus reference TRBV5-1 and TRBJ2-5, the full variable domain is KAGVTQTPRYLIKTRGQQVTLSCSPISGHRSVSWYQQTPGQGLQFLFEYFSETQRNKGNFPGRFSGRQFSNSRSEMNVSTLELGDSALYLCASSLLTGEETQYFGPGTRLLVL.